Below are 18 T cell receptor beta chains sequenced from a single sample in a study of cytomegalovirus exposure and HLA in healthy donors. The study ran its PCR with 60 Vbeta and 13 Jbeta primers. Assay used: immunoSEQ multiplex PCR; TCRdb lists only in-frame clones, some missing. This table holds approximately 160,000 clones, 77% found once. Sequences were obtained from PBMCs. The receptors here all came from a woman between 40 and 50 years old in good health and CMV-seropositive.

This rearrangement joins TRBV6-5 to TRBJ2-5, with D maybe TRBD1 (6 bases). V was cut by 5 bases and J by 0 bases, with 13 bases left in between. The CDR3 consists of 15 residues. CDR1 and CDR2 from the germline V gene are MNHEY and SVGAGI. In DNA form, the CDR3 reads TGTGCCAGCAGTCACGGACAGACTTACCAAGAGACCCAGTACTTC. It translates to CASSHGQTYQETQYF.

The chain's CDR3 is CAWGDRELFF. The CDR3 coding sequence is TGTGCCTGGGGGGACAGGGAGCTGTTTTTT. This rearrangement joins TRBV30 to TRBJ2-2; perhaps TRBD1 as D (6 bases). The germline gives CDR1 GTSNPN, CDR2 SVGIG (reference sequence). The CDR3 loop spans 10 amino acids. V lost 5 bases and J lost 9, with 7 bases in between.

The chain recombines TRBV19 with TRBJ2-3; 14 positions match TRBD2. This CDR3 region has 19 residues. Trimming took 6 bases from V and 4 from J; bases not matched to a gene: 15. The V gene's germline CDR1 is LNHDA and CDR2 SQIVND (reference sequence). Here the CDR3 reads CASSSYSGTSGSRSDTQYF. CDR3 nucleotide sequence: TGTGCCAGTAGCTCATATTCGGGGACTAGCGGGAGCCGATCAGATACGCAGTATTTT. The variable domain in full, completed from reference TRBV19 and TRBJ2-3, reads DGGITQSPKYLFRKEGQNVTLSCEQNLNHDAMYWYRQDPGQGLRLIYYSQIVNDFQKGDIAEGYSVSREKKESFPLTVTSAQKNPTAFYLCASSSYSGTSGSRSDTQYFGPGTRLTVL.

The rearrangement uses TRBV28 and TRBJ1-5, with TRBD1 as a possible D gene (5 bases). The length of the CDR3 is 13 residues. The V end lost 6 bases, the J end lost 6 bases, and 12 bases lay between the germline ends. CDR1 is MDHEN, CDR2 SYDVKM, per germline. CDR3 bases: TGTGCCAGCAGGCATGACAGCTTTCAGCCCCAGCATTTT. It translates to CASRHDSFQPQHF.

The chain is built from TRBV7-9 and TRBJ2-1; weak D call: TRBD2 (6 bases). V was pared by 1 base and J by 9 bases, with 10 bases between. The CDR3 loop spans 13 amino acids. The germline CDR1 and CDR2 sequences are SEHNR and FQNEAQ (reference sequence). The DNA for the CDR3 is TGTGCCAGCAGCTTAGTTCACGGGAGTGAGCAGTTCTTC. It codes for CASSLVHGSEQFF.

The chain combines TRBV19 with TRBJ2-7; D perhaps matches TRBD1 (6 bases). The germline V and J ends were trimmed by 7 bases and 1 base, with 14 bases remaining between them. The CDR3 covers 14 residues. Germline CDR1 is LNHDA and CDR2 is SQIVND (reference sequence). CDR3 DNA: TGTGCCAGTACTCCGGGACAACGGTCCTACGAGCAGTACTTC. Its protein is CASTPGQRSYEQYF.

The chain is built from TRBV4-3 and TRBJ2-2; maybe TRBD1 (6 bases). The CDR3 has 15 amino acids. Germline V gene data show CDR1 as LGHNA and CDR2 as YSLEER. Trimming took off 4 bases at V and 1 base at J, with 10 bases between the two ends. CDR3 nucleotide sequence: TGCGCCAGCAGCCCCCGGGACAAGAACACCGGGGAGCTGTTTTTT. The encoded protein is CASSPRDKNTGELFF.

This chain links TRBV4-1 with TRBJ1-5; 9 positions match TRBD1. The CDR3 covers 18 residues. The germline V gene encodes CDR1 MGHRA and CDR2 YSYEKL. Unmatched junction bases numbered 7, after V lost 1 base and J lost 0 bases. CDR3 residues: CASSQVGTGIYSNQPQHF. The CDR3 DNA reads as TGCGCCAGCAGCCAAGTTGGGACAGGGATCTATAGCAATCAGCCCCAGCATTTT.

This chain connects TRBV19 to TRBJ1-5; a possible D gene is TRBD1 (6 bases). CDR3 size: 15 residues. V was cut by 6 bases and J by 6 bases, with 18 bases left in between. CDR1 and CDR2 (germline): LNHDA, SQIVND (reference sequence). Here the CDR3 DNA reads TGTGCCAGTAGAGTAGGCAGGGACAAATCTCAGCCCCAGCATTTT. Translated: CASRVGRDKSQPQHF.

This chain joins TRBV30 and TRBJ1-4; 9 bases map to TRBD1. Germline assignment: CDR1 GTSNPN and CDR2 SVGIG (reference sequence). V lost 3 bases and J lost 7; bases outside the gene matches: 3. The length of the CDR3 is 13 residues. The CDR3: CAWRQGASEKLFF. DNA for the CDR3: TGTGCCTGGAGACAGGGGGCAAGTGAAAAACTGTTTTTT.

CDR3 in DNA: TGTGCCAGCAGTTACGTAGGGGGCACAGATACGCAGTATTTT. This encodes CASSYVGGTDTQYF. The chain employs TRBV6-5 and TRBJ2-3, with D perhaps TRBD1 (5 bases). The germline V gene encodes CDR1 MNHEY and CDR2 SVGAGI. V was cut by 2 bases and J by 1 base, with 7 bases left in between. CDR3 length equals 14 residues.

This clone has just one count. The V and J genes are TRBV28 and TRBJ2-3; tentative D call: TRBD1 (5 bases). Germline CDR1 reads MDHEN; CDR2 reads SYDVKM. There are 13 residues in the CDR3. Trimming took 5 bases from V and 10 from J, leaving 16 bases between them. The CDR3, as DNA: TGTGCCAGCAGTCCCCGAGACAGAAATGCGCAGTATTTT. As protein: CASSPRDRNAQYF.

The chain links TRBV5-1 to TRBJ2-7; 9 nucleotides agree with TRBD1. V lost 2 bases and J lost 6; bases outside the gene matches: 9. Germline CDR1 and CDR2: SGHRS and YFSETQ. There are 15 residues in the CDR3. The CDR3 loop is CASSFGDRAIPEQYF. CDR3 nucleotides: TGCGCCAGCAGCTTCGGGGACAGGGCTATTCCCGAGCAGTACTTC.

The V gene is TRBV7-2, the J gene TRBJ2-3, with D unclear. The ends were cut back, 5 bases at V and 7 bases at J, with 10 bases in the middle. The V gene's germline CDR1 is SGHTA and CDR2 FQGNSA. This CDR3 has 12 amino acids. This CDR3 is CASSPMRYTQYF. DNA of the CDR3: TGTGCCAGCAGCCCTATGCGGTATACGCAGTATTTT.

The gene calls are TRBV5-1 and TRBJ2-7; TRBD2 matches 8 bases. Trimming took 2 bases from V and 2 from J; bases not matched to a gene: 3. The CDR3 is 14 amino acids. Per the germline V gene, CDR1 is SGHRS and CDR2 is YFSETQ. The CDR3 spells CASSLWRGAYEQYF. The CDR3 bases are TGCGCCAGCAGCTTATGGCGGGGGGCCTACGAGCAGTACTTC.

V usage is TRBV7-9 and J usage is TRBJ2-6, with D possibly TRBD1 on 6 matching bases. This CDR3 has 17 amino acids. CDR1 and CDR2 from the germline V gene are SEHNR and FQNEAQ (reference sequence). The V end lost 1 base, the J end lost 0 bases, and 10 bases lay between the germline ends. The CDR3 DNA sequence: TGTGCCAGCAGCTTAGGACAGGCTTTCTCTGGGGCCAACGTCCTGACTTTC. Translation: CASSLGQAFSGANVLTF.

The chain has TRBV5-6 and TRBJ1-2; D uncertain. With 0 bases removed from V and 3 bases from J, the gap between germline ends came to 6 bases. The CDR3 loop spans 13 amino acids. The germline CDR1 and CDR2 sequences are SGHDT and YYEEEE. The CDR3 sequence is CASSLVRDYGYTF. In DNA form, the CDR3 reads TGTGCCAGCAGCTTGGTCCGGGACTATGGCTACACCTTC.

The J gene is TRBJ2-1, the V gene TRBV5-1, with 7 bases fitting TRBD1. This CDR3 spans 13 amino acids. Germline CDR1 SGHRS, CDR2 YFSETQ. The V gene end was trimmed by 4 bases and the J gene end by 9 bases; junction bases not matched to a gene: 7. The CDR3: CASSHGQAGEQFF. The CDR3 DNA reads TGCGCCAGCAGCCACGGACAGGCTGGTGAGCAGTTCTTC.